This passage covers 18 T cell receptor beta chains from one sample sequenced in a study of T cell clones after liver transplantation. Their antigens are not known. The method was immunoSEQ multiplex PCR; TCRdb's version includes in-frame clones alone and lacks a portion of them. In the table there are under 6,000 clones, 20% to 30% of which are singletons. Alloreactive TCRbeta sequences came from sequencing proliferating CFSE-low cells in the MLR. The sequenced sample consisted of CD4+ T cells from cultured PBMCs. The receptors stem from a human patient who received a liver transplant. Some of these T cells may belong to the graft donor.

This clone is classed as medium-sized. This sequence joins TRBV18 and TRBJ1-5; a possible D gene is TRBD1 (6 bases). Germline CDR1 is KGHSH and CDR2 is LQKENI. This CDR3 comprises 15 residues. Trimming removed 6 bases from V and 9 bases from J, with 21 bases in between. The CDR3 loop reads CASSPAGGARLPQHF. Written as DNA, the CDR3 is TGTGCCAGCTCCCCAGCCGGGGGGGCGAGGTTGCCCCAGCATTTT.

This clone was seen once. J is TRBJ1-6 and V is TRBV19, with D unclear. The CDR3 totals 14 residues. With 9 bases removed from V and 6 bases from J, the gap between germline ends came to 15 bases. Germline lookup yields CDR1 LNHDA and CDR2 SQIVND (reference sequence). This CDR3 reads CASSPTWVNSPLHF. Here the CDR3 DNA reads TGTGCCAGCTCCCCGACCTGGGTTAATTCACCCCTCCACTTT.

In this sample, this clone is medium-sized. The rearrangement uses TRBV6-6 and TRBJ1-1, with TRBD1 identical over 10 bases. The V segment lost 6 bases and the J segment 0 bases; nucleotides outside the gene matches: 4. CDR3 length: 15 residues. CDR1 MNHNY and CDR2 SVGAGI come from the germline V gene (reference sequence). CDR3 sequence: CASSGQGDLNTEAFF. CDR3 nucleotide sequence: TGTGCCAGCAGCGGACAGGGGGACCTGAACACTGAAGCTTTCTTT.

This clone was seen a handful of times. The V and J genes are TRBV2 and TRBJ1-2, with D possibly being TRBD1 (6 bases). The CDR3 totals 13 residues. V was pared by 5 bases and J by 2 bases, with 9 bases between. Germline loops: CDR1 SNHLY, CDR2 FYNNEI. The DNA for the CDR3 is TGTGCCAGCAGTCTGGACAGCAACTATGGCTACACCTTC. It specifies CASSLDSNYGYTF.

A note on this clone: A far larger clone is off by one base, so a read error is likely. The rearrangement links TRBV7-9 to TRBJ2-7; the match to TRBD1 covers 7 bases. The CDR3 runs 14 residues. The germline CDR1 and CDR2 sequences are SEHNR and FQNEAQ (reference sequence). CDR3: CASSFDRVRYEHYF. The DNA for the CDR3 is TGTGCCAGCAGCTTCGACAGGGTAAGGTACGAGCATTACTTC.

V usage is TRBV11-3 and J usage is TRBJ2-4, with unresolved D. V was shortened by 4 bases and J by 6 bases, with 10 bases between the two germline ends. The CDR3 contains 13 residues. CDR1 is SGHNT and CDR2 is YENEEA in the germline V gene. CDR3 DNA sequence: TGTGCCAGCAGCTCAAAAGTGGGAAACATTCAGTACTTC. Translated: CASSSKVGNIQYF.

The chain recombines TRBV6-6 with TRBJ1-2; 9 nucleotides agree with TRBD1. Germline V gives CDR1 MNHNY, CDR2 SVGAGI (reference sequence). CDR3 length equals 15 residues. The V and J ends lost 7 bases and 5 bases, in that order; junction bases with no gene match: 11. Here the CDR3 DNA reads TGTGCCAGCACGTTCAGGCGGGACAGGGTGTATGGCTACACCTTC. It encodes CASTFRRDRVYGYTF.

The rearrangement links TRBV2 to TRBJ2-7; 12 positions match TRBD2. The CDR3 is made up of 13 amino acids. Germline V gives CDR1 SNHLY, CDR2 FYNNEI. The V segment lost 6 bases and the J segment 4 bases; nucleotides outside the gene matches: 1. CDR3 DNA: TGTGCCAGCAGGACTAGCGGGGGTTACGAGCAGTACTTC. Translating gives CASRTSGGYEQYF.

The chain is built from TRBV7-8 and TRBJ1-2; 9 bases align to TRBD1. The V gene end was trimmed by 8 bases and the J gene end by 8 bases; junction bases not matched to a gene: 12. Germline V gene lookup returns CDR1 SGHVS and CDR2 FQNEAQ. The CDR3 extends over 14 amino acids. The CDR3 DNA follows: TGTGCCAGCGCAGCGGACAGGGGATCGAAGGGCTACACCTTC. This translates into CASAADRGSKGYTF.

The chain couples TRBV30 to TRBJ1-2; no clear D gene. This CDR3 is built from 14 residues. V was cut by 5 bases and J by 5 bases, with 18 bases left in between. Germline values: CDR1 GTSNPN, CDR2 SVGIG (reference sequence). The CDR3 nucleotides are TGTGCCTGGGTTGACTTCGAGTGGGTATATGGCTACACCTTC. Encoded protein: CAWVDFEWVYGYTF.

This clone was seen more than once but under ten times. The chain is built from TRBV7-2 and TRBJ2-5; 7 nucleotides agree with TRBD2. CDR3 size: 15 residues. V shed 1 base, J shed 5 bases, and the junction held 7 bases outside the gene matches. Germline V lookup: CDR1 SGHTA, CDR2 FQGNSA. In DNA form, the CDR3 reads TGTGCCAGCAGCTTAGATATCGGGGGAGGGGAGACCCAGTACTTC. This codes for CASSLDIGGGETQYF.

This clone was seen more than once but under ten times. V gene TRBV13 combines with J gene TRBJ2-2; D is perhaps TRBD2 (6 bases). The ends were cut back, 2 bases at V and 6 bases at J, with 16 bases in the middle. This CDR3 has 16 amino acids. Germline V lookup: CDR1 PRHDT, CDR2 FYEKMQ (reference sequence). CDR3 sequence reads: CASSLRPGGVPGELFF. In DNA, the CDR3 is TGTGCCAGCAGCTTACGTCCTGGCGGGGTCCCCGGGGAGCTGTTTTTT. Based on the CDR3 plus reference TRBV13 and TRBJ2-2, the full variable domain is AAGVIQSPRHLIKEKRETATLKCYPIPRHDTVYWYQQGPGQDPQFLISFYEKMQSDKGSIPDRFSAQQFSDYHSELNMSSLELGDSALYFCASSLRPGGVPGELFFGEGSRLTVL.

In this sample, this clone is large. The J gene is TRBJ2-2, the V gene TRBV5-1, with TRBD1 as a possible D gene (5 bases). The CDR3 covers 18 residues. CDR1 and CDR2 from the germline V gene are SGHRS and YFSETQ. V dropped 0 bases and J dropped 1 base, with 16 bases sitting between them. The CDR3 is CASSLVIKGIGNTGELFF. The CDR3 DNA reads TGCGCCAGCAGCTTGGTCATAAAGGGGATCGGGAACACCGGGGAGCTGTTTTTT.

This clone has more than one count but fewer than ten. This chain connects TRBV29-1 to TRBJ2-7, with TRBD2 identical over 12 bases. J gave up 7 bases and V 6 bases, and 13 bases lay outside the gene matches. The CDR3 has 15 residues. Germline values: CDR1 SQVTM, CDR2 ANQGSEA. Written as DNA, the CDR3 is TGCAGCGTCCTTGATGTACTAGCGGGGGGAAGTGAGCAGTACTTC. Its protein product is CSVLDVLAGGSEQYF.

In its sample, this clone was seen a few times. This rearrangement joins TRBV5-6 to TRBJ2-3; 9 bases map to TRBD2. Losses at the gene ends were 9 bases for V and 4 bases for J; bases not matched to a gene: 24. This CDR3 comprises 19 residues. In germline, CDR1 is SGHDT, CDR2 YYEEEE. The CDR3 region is CANNDGISGGPRGPDTQYF. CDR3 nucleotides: TGTGCCAACAACGATGGGATTAGCGGGGGACCCCGGGGGCCAGATACGCAGTATTTT. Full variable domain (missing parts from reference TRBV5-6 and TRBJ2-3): DAGVTQSPTHLIKTRGQQVTLRCSPKSGHDTVSWYQQALGQGPQFIFQYYEEEERQRGNFPDRFSGHQFPNYSSELNVNALLLGDSALYLCANNDGISGGPRGPDTQYFGPGTRLTVL.

DNA of the CDR3: TGTGCCAGCACTAGGACCGGGGATGGCTACACCTTC. Translation gives CASTRTGDGYTF. The rearrangement links TRBV2 to TRBJ1-2; no clear D gene. Germline V gene sequence: CDR1 SNHLY, CDR2 FYNNEI. Trimming took off 7 bases at V and 6 bases at J, with 12 bases between the two ends. The CDR3 has 12 residues.

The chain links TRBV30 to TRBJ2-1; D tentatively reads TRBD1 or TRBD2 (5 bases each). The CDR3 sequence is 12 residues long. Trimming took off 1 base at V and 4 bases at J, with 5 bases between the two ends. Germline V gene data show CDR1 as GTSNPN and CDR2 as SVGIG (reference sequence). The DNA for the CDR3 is TGTGCCTGGAGTGGGGGGTACAATGAGCAGTTCTTC. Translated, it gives CAWSGGYNEQFF.

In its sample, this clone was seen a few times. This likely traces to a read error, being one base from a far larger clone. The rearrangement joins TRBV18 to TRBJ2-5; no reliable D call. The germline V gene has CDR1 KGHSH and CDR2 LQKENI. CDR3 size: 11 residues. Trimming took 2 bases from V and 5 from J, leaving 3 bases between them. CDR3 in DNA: TGTGCCAGCTCACCAGGGGAGACCCAGTACTTC. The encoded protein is CASSPGETQYF.